This entry describes one TCR beta chain. There are a few counts of this clonotype. Its antigen is currently not known. Nothing much larger sits one base from this clone, and base qualities are not available. The sample originates from a study of vaccination and CD4 T cells after COVID-19 (dated by TCRdb to 2021 to 2024). With respect to the entire study: Convalescent patients had a positive SARS-CoV-2 result on nasal swab PCR, and of these patients, under ten had mild disease and one had severe disease. The convalescent cohort included six males and four females, with two Hispanic individuals, seven Caucasians, two Asians and one multiracial person. Participants got two doses of the Pfizer-BioNTech BNT162b2 vaccine (n=8) or two doses of the Moderna mRNA-1273 vaccine (n=2). Post-COVID blood samples were collected from convalescent patients a median of around 100 days after diagnosis, with a range of about 35 to 180 days. Post-vaccine blood samples were obtained a median of around 67 days after the second vaccine dose, with a range of roughly 13 to 250 days. Three convalescent patients were sampled both early after vaccination (day 14) and late after vaccination (days 161 to 241). The cultures were stimulated with overlapping spike peptide pools from SARS-CoV-2 and from the common cold coronaviruses HCoV-NL63, HCoV-OC43 and HCoV-229E. Control cultures used a CEFX viral epitope pool as positive control, an HIV-1 Nef peptide pool as negative control, or no peptide. In under 13 COVID-19 convalescent patients and a handful of infection-naive healthy vaccine recipients, researchers compared the spike-specific CD4+ TCR repertoire from before mRNA vaccination with the repertoire from after. The research as a whole found: Of the vaccine-specific clones found in convalescent patients, nearly all (304 of 307) were mono-reactive for SARS-CoV-2 spike instead of being cross-reactive with common cold coronaviruses. Only a relatively small number of convalescent patients were included in the study, and early timepoints following natural infection were not analyzed. Among convalescent patients, a median around 86% of the SARS-CoV-2-reactive clones seen after vaccination appeared only after vaccination, which suggests priming specific to the vaccine. The median number of SARS-CoV-2-reactive clonotypes rose from 20 to 25 after infection to roughly 38 after vaccination, but the change was not significant.

The time point label on this specimen signifies: late sampling 161 to 241 days after vaccination in three convalescent patients. Taken with the paper, the label for treatment or condition translates to: approximately 11-day PBMC culture with coronavirus spike peptide pools or control peptides (ViraFEST assay). To expand antigen-specific T cells with peptide pools and then pick out the expanded clonotypes through TCR sequencing, the study relied on the ViraFEST assay. The convalescent patients' positive SARS-CoV-2 PCR tests fell between March and December 2020, which was before the Alpha, Beta and Delta variants emerged in the United States. Each well held 2 million to 2.5 million PBMCs cultured with roughly 10 ug/ml peptide pools in IMDM containing around 5% human AB serum and 10 IU/ml IL-2. Half of the culture medium was replaced with fresh IL-2-containing medium on days 3 and 7. After around 10 days of culture, CD4+ T cells were isolated by negative selection with the EasySep CD4+ T cell isolation kit. PBMCs were separated from whole blood using Ficoll-Paque Plus gradient centrifugation and then either used fresh or cryopreserved at -140C. Triplicate wells were generally used for each culture condition.

The library came from PCR. DNA from cultured CD4+ T cells underwent TCR sequencing with the Oncomine TCR Beta short-read assay at the Johns Hopkins FTIC core. The QIAamp micro DNA kit was used to extract genomic DNA from the cultured CD4+ T cells. Oncomine TCR Beta libraries made from cultured CD4+ T cells were pooled using unique dual indexes and sequenced on an Illumina iSeq 100. Processing in the source paper ran as follows. Non-productive sequences were filtered out, and CDR3s that did not start with C, did not end with F or W, or were shorter than 7 amino acids were discarded. Antigen-specific clonotypes were identified using the MANAFEST web application through comparison of peptide-stimulated wells with reference and other culture wells. An FDR below 0.05, an odds ratio above 5, and a productive frequency above 0.1% in at least two of three replicate wells were required for clones to be considered positive. Clonotypes that were significantly expanded in both SARS-CoV-2 spike wells and at least one common cold coronavirus spike condition were defined as cross-reactive. CDR3 homology was assessed with Levenshtein distances (stringdist) and unrooted phylogenetic trees (ape) in R version 3.6.1. TCRdb redid the processing of the public reads, applying fastp at Q25 and MiXCR, and retained in-frame beta chains. Merged by CDR3 protein, the rows form single entries marked with the most common genes and DNA. These V and J calls originate from TCRdb's pipeline instead of the authors' own analysis. This sample lists more than 20,000 distinct CDR3 sequences; roughly 50% were detected once. The top ten hold roughly an eighth of the sample.

The sample in question was CD4+ T cells from blood, cultured in vitro, obtained about 7 months after SARS-CoV-2 vaccination. The clonotype comes from a human donor who had recovered from COVID-19.

Read as DNA, the sequence is TGCAGTGCTAGAGTAACCGGGGTGGATACGCAGTATTTT. This encodes CSARVTGVDTQYF. Rearrangement joined TRBV20-1 to TRBJ2-3, and possibly TRBD2, on 5 matching bases. The CDR3, from cysteine to phenylalanine, totals 13 residues. CDR3 DNA is the only sequence kept; it has 39 bases, read in frame from the first base. The germline V gene encodes CDR1 DFQATT and CDR2 SNEGSKA (reference sequence). Trimming takes 1 base from V and 6 bases from J, and the germline ends sit 11 bases apart.